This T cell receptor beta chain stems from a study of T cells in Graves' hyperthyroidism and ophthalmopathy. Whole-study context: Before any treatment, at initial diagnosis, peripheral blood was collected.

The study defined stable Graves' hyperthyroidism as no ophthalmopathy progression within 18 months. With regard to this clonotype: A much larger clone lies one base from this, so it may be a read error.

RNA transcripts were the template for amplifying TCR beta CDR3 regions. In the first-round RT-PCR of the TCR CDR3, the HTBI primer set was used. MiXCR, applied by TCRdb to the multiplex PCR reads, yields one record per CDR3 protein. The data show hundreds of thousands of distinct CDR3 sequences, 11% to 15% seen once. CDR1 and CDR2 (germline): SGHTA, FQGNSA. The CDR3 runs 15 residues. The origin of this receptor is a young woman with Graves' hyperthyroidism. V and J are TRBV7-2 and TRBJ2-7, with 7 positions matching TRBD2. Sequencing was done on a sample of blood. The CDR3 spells CDSSSPLAASYEQYF. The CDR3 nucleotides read TGTGACAGCAGCTCCCCGCTAGCGGCCTCCTACGAGCAGTACTTC.